Listed below are T cell receptor beta chains from one sample, sequenced in a study of T cell responses to AZD1222 COVID-19 vaccine. The table came from immunoSEQ multiplex PCR; TCRdb's copy has only in-frame clones and leaves some out. The sample has fewer than 200,000 clones; around nine tenths are singletons. Specimen: peripheral blood, collected on day 0 of AZD1222 vaccination. Receptor source: an adult in good health. The CDR3 runs from the conserved cysteine through the conserved F or W. A D gene is named only where the DNA matches it firmly. Not every row has a clone size; where given, it reads once, few, many or a size class.

cdr3_aa cdr3_nt d_call j_call v_call clone_size
CASSFQEGTEAFF TGTGCCAGCAGCTTCCAGGAGGGGACTGAAGCTTTCTTT NA TRBJ1-1 TRBV7-6 NA
CASSFAGGEQYF TGTGCCAGCAGTTTCGCAGGTGGCGAGCAGTACTTC NA TRBJ2-7 TRBV27 NA
CASSSPGAGNTEAFF TGTGCCAGCAGTTCACCGGGGGCTGGGAACACTGAAGCTTTCTTT NA TRBJ1-1 TRBV28 NA
CASSRSQGSYNSPLHF TGTGCCAGCAGCCGATCCCAGGGGTCCTATAATTCACCCCTCCACTTT NA TRBJ1-6 TRBV11-2 NA
CASSWGQGNEKLFF TGTGCCAGCAGTTGGGGACAGGGGAATGAAAAACTGTTTTTT TRBD1 TRBJ1-4 TRBV6-6 NA
CASSPRAENTEAFF TGCGCCAGCAGCCCCCGGGCAGAGAACACTGAAGCTTTCTTT NA TRBJ1-1 TRBV5-1 NA
CASSPQPGGGEQFF TGCGCCAGCAGCCCCCAACCGGGAGGAGGTGAGCAGTTCTTC TRBD2 TRBJ2-1 TRBV5-1 NA
CASTLKMGGNQPQHF TGTGCCAGCACCCTGAAAATGGGAGGCAATCAGCCCCAGCATTTT NA TRBJ1-5 TRBV28 NA
CASRKWGGRNQPQHF TGTGCCAGCAGAAAATGGGGAGGGAGGAATCAGCCCCAGCATTTT NA TRBJ1-5 TRBV5-6 NA
CASSTGRGNSPLHF TGTGCCAGCAGCACAGGCCGGGGGAATTCACCCCTCCACTTT NA TRBJ1-6 TRBV5-4 NA
CASSPTSGRAGVEQYF TGTGCCAGCTCACCAACTAGCGGGAGGGCCGGGGTCGAGCAGTACTTC TRBD2 TRBJ2-7 TRBV18 NA
CASSRRLAGFYNEQFF TGTGCCAGCAGCCGGAGACTAGCGGGCTTCTACAATGAGCAGTTCTTC TRBD2 TRBJ2-1 TRBV14 NA
CASSQDSQRLGQETQYF TGTGCCAGCAGCCAAGATTCGCAGAGACTAGGGCAAGAGACCCAGTACTTC NA TRBJ2-5 TRBV4-2 NA
CASSLMTGGNEQFF TGTGCCAGCAGCTTAATGACAGGGGGAAATGAGCAGTTCTTC TRBD1 TRBJ2-1 TRBV7-9 NA
CASSVSGAGGNTIYF TGTGCCAGCAGCGTTTCAGGGGCAGGAGGAAACACCATATATTTT NA TRBJ1-3 TRBV9 few
CASMDLGLAKNIQYF TGTGCCAGCATGGACCTTGGACTAGCCAAAAACATTCAGTACTTC NA TRBJ2-4 TRBV6-4 NA
CASRSWLSGNTIYF TGTGCCAGCCGTTCCTGGCTATCTGGAAACACCATATATTTT NA TRBJ1-3 TRBV7-9 NA
CAWSVRSGISNQPQHF TGTGCCTGGAGTGTACGGTCAGGAATTAGCAATCAGCCCCAGCATTTT NA TRBJ1-5 TRBV30 NA
CASSGGGDATEAFF TGTGCCAGCAGTGGTGGCGGGGACGCCACTGAAGCTTTCTTT NA TRBJ1-1 TRBV28 NA
CASSSWDRDNEQFF TGTGCCAGTAGTTCCTGGGACAGGGACAATGAGCAGTTCTTC TRBD1 TRBJ2-1 TRBV19 NA
CASRPGQGPNTEAFF TGTGCCAGCAGGCCCGGACAGGGACCGAACACTGAAGCTTTCTTT TRBD1 TRBJ1-1 TRBV4-2 NA
CAIRDVEGAQSDTQYF TGTGCCATCAGAGATGTTGAGGGGGCGCAGTCAGATACGCAGTATTTT TRBD1 TRBJ2-3 TRBV10-3 NA
CAARGGAGQPQHF TGCGCCGCACGGGGGGGGGCCGGTCAGCCCCAGCATTTT NA TRBJ1-5 TRBV10-2 NA
CASSVTGGDYYGYTF TGTGCCAGCAGCGTTACAGGGGGCGATTACTATGGCTACACCTTC TRBD1 TRBJ1-2 TRBV9 NA
CASSHPRVIGDEQYF TGCGCCAGCAGCCACCCTAGGGTAATCGGCGACGAGCAGTACTTC NA TRBJ2-7 TRBV10-2 NA
CASSPSDNNEQFF TGTGCCTCCTCCCCTAGCGACAACAATGAGCAGTTCTTC NA TRBJ2-1 TRBV15 NA
CASSSGGRGYGGYTF TGCGCCAGCAGCTCCGGAGGGAGAGGATATGGTGGCTACACCTTC NA TRBJ1-2 TRBV5-1 once
CASSPPVLNYGYTF TGTGCCAGCAGCCCTCCTGTACTTAACTATGGCTACACCTTC NA TRBJ1-2 TRBV11-2 NA
CASRGLGQGGELFF TGTGCCAGTAGAGGGCTAGGGCAGGGCGGGGAGCTGTTTTTT NA TRBJ2-2 TRBV6-5 NA
CASSSNYRETQETQYF TGTGCCAGCAGTTCAAACTACAGGGAGACCCAAGAGACCCAGTACTTC NA TRBJ2-5 TRBV6-2/TRBV6-3 NA
CASSPPDSLNEQFF TGTGCCAGCTCACCACCGGACAGCCTCAATGAGCAGTTCTTC NA TRBJ2-1 TRBV18 NA
CASSLVGLNTEAFF TGTGCCAGCAGCTTAGTTGGACTTAACACTGAAGCTTTCTTT NA TRBJ1-1 TRBV11-2 NA
CATSSWDRGNTQYF TGTGCCACCAGCAGTTGGGACAGGGGAAATACGCAGTATTTT TRBD1 TRBJ2-3 TRBV15 NA
CASSLGASGSKTQYF TGTGCCAGCAGCTTAGGAGCTAGCGGGAGCAAGACCCAGTACTTC TRBD2 TRBJ2-5 TRBV7-8 NA
CASSLDPYSNQPQHF TGTGCCAGCAGCCTGGACCCCTATAGCAATCAGCCCCAGCATTTT NA TRBJ1-5 TRBV6-5 NA
CASSRRLAGDHDEQFF TGTGCCAGCAGCCGGAGGCTAGCGGGAGATCACGATGAGCAGTTCTTC TRBD2 TRBJ2-1 TRBV7-9 NA
CASSEAAIEAFF TGTGCCAGCAGTGAAGCAGCGATTGAAGCTTTCTTT NA TRBJ1-1 TRBV6-1 NA
CASTRDRDVRLGYGYTF TGTGCCAGCACCCGGGACAGGGATGTTCGGTTGGGCTATGGCTACACCTTC TRBD1 TRBJ1-2 TRBV28 NA
CASSATEAGQPQHF TGTGCCAGCAGTGCGACAGAAGCAGGGCAGCCCCAGCATTTT NA TRBJ1-5 TRBV6-2/TRBV6-3 many
CASSTIGQGSEQYF TGTGCCAGCAGTACGATCGGACAGGGTAGCGAGCAGTACTTC TRBD1 TRBJ2-7 TRBV6-5 once
CASSIGPGQGDYEQYF TGTGCCAGTAGTATTGGGCCGGGACAGGGGGATTACGAGCAGTACTTC TRBD1 TRBJ2-7 TRBV19 NA
CASSLGLAGRTDTQYF TGTGCCAGCAGCTTGGGTTTGGCAGGACGCACAGATACGCAGTATTTT NA TRBJ2-3 TRBV5-6 NA
CASSQPRDFGELFF TGTGCCAGCAGCCAACCCAGGGACTTCGGGGAGCTGTTTTTT NA TRBJ2-2 TRBV3-1/TRBV3-2 NA
CASTIDMRNTEAFF TGTGCCAGCACCATCGACATGAGGAACACTGAAGCTTTCTTT NA TRBJ1-1 TRBV7-9 NA
CASRPTSGGGSTDTQYF TGTGCCAGCAGGCCCACTAGCGGGGGGGGTAGCACAGATACGCAGTATTTT TRBD2 TRBJ2-3 TRBV2 once
CASDSGANVLTF TGTGCCAGCGACTCTGGGGCCAACGTCCTGACTTTC NA TRBJ2-6 TRBV7-9 NA
CSVEKGASYEQYF TGCAGCGTTGAGAAAGGGGCCTCCTACGAGCAGTACTTC NA TRBJ2-7 TRBV29-1 NA
CASSSTSGGAGQETQYF TGTGCCAGCAGCTCAACTAGCGGGGGGGCGGGCCAAGAGACCCAGTACTTC TRBD2 TRBJ2-5 TRBV4-2 NA
CASSPGGGPNYGYTF TGTGCCAGCAGCCCGGGGGGAGGGCCTAACTATGGCTACACCTTC NA TRBJ1-2 TRBV11-2 NA
CASSPLSGNYGYTF TGTGCCAGCAGTCCCCTATCCGGGAACTATGGCTACACCTTC NA TRBJ1-2 TRBV6-5 NA
CASKPSGQRYGYTF TGTGCCAGCAAACCCTCGGGACAGAGATATGGCTACACCTTC TRBD1 TRBJ1-2 TRBV9 NA
CASSQVRRGYTF TGTGCCAGCAGCCAAGTGAGGCGGGGCTACACCTTC NA TRBJ1-2 TRBV14 few
CASSKLSGQITDTQYF TGTGCCAGCAGCAAGCTAAGCGGACAGATCACAGATACGCAGTATTTT NA TRBJ2-3 TRBV21-1 NA
CATSRDRGTGSYNSPLHF TGTGCCACCAGCAGAGATAGAGGGACGGGCTCCTATAATTCACCCCTCCACTTT NA TRBJ1-6 TRBV15 NA
CASSRIFPGGSNTEAFF TGTGCCAGCAGCCGAATTTTTCCAGGGGGCTCGAACACTGAAGCTTTCTTT TRBD1 TRBJ1-1 TRBV7-9 few